These 2 T cell receptor beta chains originate from one sample sequenced in a study of T cell changes during pregnancy in multiple sclerosis. Libraries were prepared by immunoSEQ multiplex PCR; TCRdb keeps only in-frame clonotypes and omits some of them. The table records 50,000 or so clones, approximately 92% of them present only once. Sequencing used CD4+ T cells from peripheral blood mononuclear cells, obtained in the third trimester of pregnancy. These receptors all come from a female donor with multiple sclerosis, enrolled in a pregnancy study.

The genes are TRBV19 and TRBJ1-3; D is ambiguous. CDR1 is LNHDA, CDR2 SQIVND, per germline (reference sequence). The CDR3 is 13 amino acids. Trimming removed 5 bases from V and 5 bases from J, with 10 bases in between. The CDR3 nucleotides are TGTGCCAGTAGTGCCCGGGAAAGAAACACCATATATTTT. It yields the protein CASSARERNTIYF.

V gene TRBV30 combines with J gene TRBJ2-5, with TRBD2 matching 7 bases. This CDR3 has 13 residues. J lost 5 bases, V lost 0 bases, and 3 bases had no gene match. Germline loops: CDR1 GTSNPN, CDR2 SVGIG (reference sequence). CDR3 nucleotide sequence: TGTGCCTGGAGTGTTCGAGCGGGGGAGACCCAGTACTTC. Translation: CAWSVRAGETQYF.